Following are 5 T cell receptor beta chains from one sample sequenced in a study of regulatory T cells in long-lasting Graves disease. TCR beta libraries were built with iRepertoire HTBI primers and Arm-PCR of CDR3 regions. One entry per CDR3 protein results from TCRdb running MiXCR on the multiplex PCR reads. The sample lists roughly 500,000 distinct CDR3 sequences, 13% occurring once. Time point in this sample: newly diagnosed GD, antithyroid drugs for less than 3 months. TCR sequences were obtained from RNA taken from PBMCs. These data also formed part of another study, on T cells in Graves' hyperthyroidism and ophthalmopathy.

Sequences were derived from peripheral blood mononuclear cells (PBMCs), sampled at new diagnosis, from a patient treated with antithyroid drugs. The receptors were sampled from a man aged 25-45 years with Graves disease.

This clonotype came up many times. J is TRBJ2-1 and V is TRBV20-1; 10 bases align to TRBD2. V shed 4 bases and J 8 bases; nucleotides not matched to a gene: 8. CDR3 size: 14 residues. Looked up from germline, CDR1 is DFQATT and CDR2 is SNEGSKA (reference sequence). The CDR3 region is CSATLAGEGDEQFF. The CDR3 nucleotides read TGCAGTGCTACCCTAGCGGGAGAAGGAGATGAGCAGTTCTTC.

This clonotype was recorded at least ten times. This chain uses TRBV2 with TRBJ2-1; 8 bases line up with TRBD2. The CDR3 loop spans 15 amino acids. V shed 8 bases and J 4 bases; nucleotides not matched to a gene: 10. In germline, CDR1 is SNHLY, CDR2 FYNNEI. Written as DNA, the CDR3 is TGTGCCAGCCTATCGGGTCCGGGAGGGTACAATGAGCAGTTCTTC. Encoded protein: CASLSGPGGYNEQFF.

This clonotype was counted at least ten times. The genes are TRBV20-1 and TRBJ2-7; D is undetermined. Germline V gene data show CDR1 as DFQATT and CDR2 as SNEGSKA (reference sequence). V lost 0 bases and J lost 2, with 2 bases in between. CDR3 length equals 11 residues. The CDR3 DNA sequence: TGCAGTGCTAGAGACACCTACGAGCAGTACTTC. Translation gives CSARDTYEQYF.

The chain couples TRBV30 to TRBJ1-6, with 8 bases matching TRBD1. From germline, CDR1 is GTSNPN and CDR2 SVGIG (reference sequence). With 4 bases clipped from V and 17 bases from J, the junction kept 7 bases outside the gene matches. This CDR3 has 11 amino acids. The CDR3 reads CAWKRRGQVHF. CDR3 nucleotide sequence: TGTGCCTGGAAACGGCGGGGACAGGTCCACTTT.

The rearrangement joins TRBV7-6 to TRBJ1-1, with D maybe TRBD1 (6 bases). Trimming took 5 bases from V and 4 from J, leaving 20 bases between them. The germline CDR1 and CDR2 sequences are SGHVS and FNYEAQ. The CDR3 loop spans 16 amino acids. CDR3 residues: CASSPGTWGPLTEAFF. CDR3 bases: TGTGCCAGCAGCCCCGGGACGTGGGGGCCCCTCACTGAAGCTTTCTTT.